What follows are 4 T cell receptor beta chains derived from one specimen sequenced in a study of OX40 agonist ivuxolimab in advanced cancers. Sequencing was performed with immunoSEQ multiplex PCR; in TCRdb, only in-frame clones are kept and a portion is missing. The sample has some 60,000 clones, about 90% seen once; the top ten hold 14%. Here the sequenced sample was CD4+ or CD8+ T cells sorted from blood, taken in a trial of the OX40 agonist ivuxolimab. These receptors came from an adult with an advanced solid tumor such as melanoma, head and neck, liver or kidney cancer.

The chain has TRBV10-2 and TRBJ2-7, with D tentatively TRBD2 (6 bases). Germline V gives CDR1 WSHSY, CDR2 SAAADI. V dropped 6 bases and J dropped 4 bases, with 19 bases sitting between them. This CDR3 comprises 15 residues. CDR3 coding DNA: TGCGCCAGCAGCGGGGGTCGGGGGAGTGGTTACGAGCAGTACTTC. It yields the protein CASSGGRGSGYEQYF.

In its sample, this clone was seen once. The genes are TRBV10-1 and TRBJ2-3; the D gene is possibly TRBD2 (5 bases). Germline V gives CDR1 WNHNN, CDR2 SYGVQD (reference sequence). Trimming pared 0 bases from V and 10 bases from J, leaving 11 bases between. This CDR3 region has 13 residues. CDR3 sequence (DNA): TGCGCCAGCAGTGAGTCGGATACGAGGGCGCAGTATTTT. Its protein product is CASSESDTRAQYF.

The rearrangement uses TRBV5-4 and TRBJ2-2; D perhaps matches TRBD2 (6 bases). This CDR3 spans 16 amino acids. Looked up from germline, CDR1 is SGHNT and CDR2 is YYREEE (reference sequence). Trimming took off 2 bases at V and 1 base at J, with 12 bases between the two ends. The DNA of the CDR3 is TGTGCCAGCAGCTTCGGGGCTAGCGTGAACACCGGGGAGCTGTTTTTT. Amino acids: CASSFGASVNTGELFF.

V and J are TRBV5-4 and TRBJ2-5; 12 nucleotides line up with TRBD2. Germline CDR1 is SGHNT and CDR2 is YYREEE (reference sequence). Trimming cost V 4 bases and J 3 bases; bases outside gene matches: 4. The CDR3 totals 15 residues. The CDR3 here is CASSRASGREETQYF. The CDR3 DNA follows: TGTGCCAGCAGCCGAGCTAGCGGGAGGGAAGAGACCCAGTACTTC.